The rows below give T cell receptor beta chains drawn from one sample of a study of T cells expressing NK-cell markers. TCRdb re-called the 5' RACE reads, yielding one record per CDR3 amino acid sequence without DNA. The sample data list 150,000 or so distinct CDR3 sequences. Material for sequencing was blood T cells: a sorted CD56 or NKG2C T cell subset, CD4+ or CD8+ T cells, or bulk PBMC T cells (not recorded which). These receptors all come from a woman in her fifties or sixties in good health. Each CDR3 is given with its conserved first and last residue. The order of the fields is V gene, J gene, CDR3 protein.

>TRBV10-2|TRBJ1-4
CASSQTGGFEKLFF
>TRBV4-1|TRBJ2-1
CASSQAETGSGGYNEQFF
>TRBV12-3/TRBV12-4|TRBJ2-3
CASSLLTGGDTDTQYF
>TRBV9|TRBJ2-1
CASSVEDAGEQFF
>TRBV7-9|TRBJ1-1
CASEGIGTEAFF
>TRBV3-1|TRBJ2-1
CASCSGRGHNEQFF
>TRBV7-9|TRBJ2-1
CASSLDRDWDEQFF
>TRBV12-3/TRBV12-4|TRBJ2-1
CASSNGLINEQFF
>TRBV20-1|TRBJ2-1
CSASKTLAGEPGNEQFF
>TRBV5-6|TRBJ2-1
CASSPRGTSGSYNEQFF
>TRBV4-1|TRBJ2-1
CASSQRQGADEQFF
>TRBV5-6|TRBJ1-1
CASSPGQGLQEAFF
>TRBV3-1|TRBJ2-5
CASSQDPASGETQYF
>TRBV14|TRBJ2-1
CASSQDFRDFLADEQFF
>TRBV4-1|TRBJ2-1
CASRREGYNEQFF
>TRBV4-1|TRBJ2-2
CASSHRESKAVELFF
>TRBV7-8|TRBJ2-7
CASSRDNADYEQYF
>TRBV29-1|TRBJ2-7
CSVIPGQVNLYEQYF
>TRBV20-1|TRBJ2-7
CSARGFILGQGNYEQYF
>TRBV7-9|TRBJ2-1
CASNGPGTKQEQFF
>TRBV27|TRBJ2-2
CASSLGTLSGELFF
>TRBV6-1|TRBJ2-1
CASSGRGLYNEQFF
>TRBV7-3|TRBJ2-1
CASSSSGRASEQFF
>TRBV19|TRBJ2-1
CASTASGNYNEQFF